Below are 5 T cell receptor beta chains sequenced from a single sample in a study of blood T cell repertoires in COVID-19. Sequenced by immunoSEQ multiplex PCR; TCRdb stores in-frame clones only, minus some. The table has more than 120,000 clones, 87% seen once; the top ten hold less than 0.95%. The sample was peripheral blood. Receptors originate from a woman aged 50 to 60 with acute or convalescent COVID-19.

The CDR3 sequence: CASSGGTGVGNTIYF. In nucleotides, the CDR3 is TGCGCCAGCAGCGGTGGGACAGGGGTCGGAAACACCATATATTTT. J is TRBJ1-3 and V is TRBV5-1, with 10 nucleotides matching TRBD1. The CDR3 length is 15 residues. J gave up 4 bases and V 4 bases, and 5 bases lay outside the gene matches. CDR1 is SGHRS and CDR2 is YFSETQ in the germline V gene.

The chain couples TRBV19 to TRBJ2-7; possible D gene TRBD1, 6 bases. This CDR3 region has 14 residues. Germline values: CDR1 LNHDA, CDR2 SQIVND (reference sequence). The ends were cut back, 3 bases at V and 3 bases at J, with 12 bases in the middle. CDR3 sequence: CASSMGRGVYEQYF. CDR3 nucleotides: TGTGCCAGTAGTATGGGCAGGGGAGTCTACGAGCAGTACTTC.

V and J are TRBV5-5 and TRBJ2-7; TRBD2 matches 10 bases. This CDR3 region has 17 residues. V trimming: 4 bases; J trimming: 2 bases; junction bases outside the gene matches: 12. Per germline, CDR1 SGHKS and CDR2 YYEKEE (reference sequence). CDR3 sequence (DNA): TGTGCCAGCAGCCTGAAACTAGCGGGGACTCTTACCTACGAGCAGTACTTC. Its protein is CASSLKLAGTLTYEQYF.

The sample holds one count of this clone. The chain links TRBV11-3 to TRBJ2-1; D is possibly TRBD2 (6 bases). V lost 2 bases, J lost 7 bases, and 15 bases lay in between. CDR3 length: 15 residues. The V gene's germline CDR1 is SGHNT and CDR2 YENEEA. The CDR3 DNA sequence: TGTGCCAGCAGCTTATCACCGGGAGACGGGAATGAGCAGTTCTTC. Protein sequence: CASSLSPGDGNEQFF.

J is TRBJ2-1 and V is TRBV2; the match to TRBD2 covers 8 bases. The CDR3 totals 15 residues. Unmatched junction bases numbered 6, after V lost 6 bases and J lost 2 bases. Germline assignment: CDR1 SNHLY and CDR2 FYNNEI. The CDR3, as DNA: TGTGCCAGCAGCCTCGGACTAGCTACCTACAATGAGCAGTTCTTC. Its translation: CASSLGLATYNEQFF.